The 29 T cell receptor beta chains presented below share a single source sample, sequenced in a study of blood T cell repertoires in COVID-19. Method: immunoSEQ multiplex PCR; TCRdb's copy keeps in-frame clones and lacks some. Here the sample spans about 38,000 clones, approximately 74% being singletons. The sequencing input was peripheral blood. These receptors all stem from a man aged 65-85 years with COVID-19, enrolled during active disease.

The CDR3 is CASSLESGKETQYF. CDR3 coding DNA: TGCGCCAGCAGCTTGGAATCCGGGAAAGAGACCCAGTACTTC. The chain links TRBV5-1 to TRBJ2-5, with D tentatively TRBD2 (5 bases). V was shortened by 0 bases and J by 3 bases, with 9 bases between the two germline ends. There are 14 residues in the CDR3. Per germline, CDR1 SGHRS and CDR2 YFSETQ.

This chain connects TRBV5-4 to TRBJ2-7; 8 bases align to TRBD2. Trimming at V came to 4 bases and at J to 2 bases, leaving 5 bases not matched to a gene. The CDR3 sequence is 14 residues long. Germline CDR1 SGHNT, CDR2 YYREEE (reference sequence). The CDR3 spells CASSPGLVTYEQYF. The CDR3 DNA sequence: TGTGCCAGCAGCCCGGGACTAGTCACCTACGAGCAGTACTTC.

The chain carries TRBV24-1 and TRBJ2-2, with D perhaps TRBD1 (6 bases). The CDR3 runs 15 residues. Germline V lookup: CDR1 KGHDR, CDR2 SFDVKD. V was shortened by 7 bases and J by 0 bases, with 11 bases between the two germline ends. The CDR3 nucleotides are TGTGCCACCAGGTCCGGACAGACGAACACCGGGGAGCTGTTTTTT. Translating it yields CATRSGQTNTGELFF.

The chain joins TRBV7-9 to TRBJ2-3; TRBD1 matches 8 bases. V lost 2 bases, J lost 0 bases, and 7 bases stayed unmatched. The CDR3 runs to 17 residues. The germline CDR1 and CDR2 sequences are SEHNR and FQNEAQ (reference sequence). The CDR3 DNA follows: TGTGCCAGCAGCTTAAACGGACAGGGCGGGAGCACAGATACGCAGTATTTT. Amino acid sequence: CASSLNGQGGSTDTQYF.

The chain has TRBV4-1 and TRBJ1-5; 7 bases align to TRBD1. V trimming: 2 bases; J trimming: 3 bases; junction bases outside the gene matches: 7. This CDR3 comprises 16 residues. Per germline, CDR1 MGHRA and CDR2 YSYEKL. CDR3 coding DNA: TGCGCCAGCAGCCAATCCACAGGGGTTACCAATCAGCCCCAGCATTTT. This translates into CASSQSTGVTNQPQHF.

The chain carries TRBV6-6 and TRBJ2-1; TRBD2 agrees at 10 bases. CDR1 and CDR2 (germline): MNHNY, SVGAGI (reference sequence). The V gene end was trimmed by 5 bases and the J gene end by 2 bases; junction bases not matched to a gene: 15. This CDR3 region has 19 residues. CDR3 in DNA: TGTGCCAGCAGTCGCGGACTAGCGGCGACACTATCAGCCTACAATGAGCAGTTCTTC. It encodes CASSRGLAATLSAYNEQFF.

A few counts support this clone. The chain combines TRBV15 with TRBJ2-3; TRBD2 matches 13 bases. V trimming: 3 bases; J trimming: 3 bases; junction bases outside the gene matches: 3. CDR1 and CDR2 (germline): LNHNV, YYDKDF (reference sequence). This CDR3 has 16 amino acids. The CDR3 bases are TGTGCCACCAGCAGGACTAGCGGGAGGCGGACAGATACGCAGTATTTT. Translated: CATSRTSGRRTDTQYF.

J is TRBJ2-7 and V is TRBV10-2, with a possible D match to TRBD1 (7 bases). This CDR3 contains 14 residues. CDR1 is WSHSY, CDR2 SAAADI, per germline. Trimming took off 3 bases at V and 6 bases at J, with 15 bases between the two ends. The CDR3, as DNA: TGCGCCAGCAGTGATTTGACAGGGAGGAGCGAGCAGTACTTC. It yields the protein CASSDLTGRSEQYF.

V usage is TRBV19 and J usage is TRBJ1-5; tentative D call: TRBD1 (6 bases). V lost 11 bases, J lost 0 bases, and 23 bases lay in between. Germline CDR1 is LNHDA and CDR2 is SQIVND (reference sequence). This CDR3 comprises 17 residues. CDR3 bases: TGTGCCTGGGAGCCGGACAGTTTTATGTATAGCAATCAGCCCCAGCATTTT. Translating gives CAWEPDSFMYSNQPQHF.

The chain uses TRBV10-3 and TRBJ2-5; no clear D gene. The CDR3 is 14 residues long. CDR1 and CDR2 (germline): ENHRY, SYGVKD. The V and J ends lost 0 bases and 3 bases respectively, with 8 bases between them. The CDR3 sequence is CAISESNSKETQYF. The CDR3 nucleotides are TGTGCCATCAGTGAGTCGAACTCAAAAGAGACCCAGTACTTC.

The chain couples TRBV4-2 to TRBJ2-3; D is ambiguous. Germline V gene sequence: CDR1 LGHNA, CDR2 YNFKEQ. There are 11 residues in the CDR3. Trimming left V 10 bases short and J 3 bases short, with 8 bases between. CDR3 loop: CATRSTDTQYF. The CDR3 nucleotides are TGTGCCACCAGGAGTACAGATACGCAGTATTTT.

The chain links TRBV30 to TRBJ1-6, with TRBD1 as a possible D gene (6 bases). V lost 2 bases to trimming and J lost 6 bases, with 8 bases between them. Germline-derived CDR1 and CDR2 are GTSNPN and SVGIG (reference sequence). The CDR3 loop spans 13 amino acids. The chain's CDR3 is CAWSRGGNSPLHF. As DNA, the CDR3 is TGTGCCTGGAGTAGGGGGGGTAATTCACCCCTCCACTTT.

The CDR3 bases are TGCGCCAGCAGCTCCTCCCCCACTAGCGGGTTTACAGATACGCAGTATTTT. It is translated as CASSSSPTSGFTDTQYF. The chain is built from TRBV5-1 and TRBJ2-3; 9 bases agree with TRBD2. The CDR3 covers 17 residues. The V gene's germline CDR1 is SGHRS and CDR2 YFSETQ. The V segment lost 3 bases and the J segment 3 bases; nucleotides outside the gene matches: 11.

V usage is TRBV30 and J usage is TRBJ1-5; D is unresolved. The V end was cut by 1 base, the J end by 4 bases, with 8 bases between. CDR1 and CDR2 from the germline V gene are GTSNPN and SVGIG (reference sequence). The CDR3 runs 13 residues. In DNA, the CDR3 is TGTGCCTGGAGTGCAGGACTTAATCAGCCCCAGCATTTT. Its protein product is CAWSAGLNQPQHF.

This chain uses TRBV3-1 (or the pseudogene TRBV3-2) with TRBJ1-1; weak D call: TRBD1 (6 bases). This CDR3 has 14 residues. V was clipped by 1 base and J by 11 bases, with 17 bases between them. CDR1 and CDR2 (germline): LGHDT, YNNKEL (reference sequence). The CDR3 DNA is TGTGCCAGCAGCCAAGCCCCCGGACGGGGGGCGGCTTTCTTT. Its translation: CASSQAPGRGAAFF.

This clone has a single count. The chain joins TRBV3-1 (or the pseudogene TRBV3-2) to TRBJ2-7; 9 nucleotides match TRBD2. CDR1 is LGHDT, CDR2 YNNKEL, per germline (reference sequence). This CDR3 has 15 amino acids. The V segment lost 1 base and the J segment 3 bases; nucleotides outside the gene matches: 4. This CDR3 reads CASSQGLAGNYEQYF. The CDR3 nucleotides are TGTGCCAGCAGCCAAGGGCTAGCGGGAAACTACGAGCAGTACTTC.

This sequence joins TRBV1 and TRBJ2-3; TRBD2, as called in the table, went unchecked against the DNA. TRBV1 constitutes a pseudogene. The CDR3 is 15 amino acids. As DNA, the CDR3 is TGCACCAGAGAACTAGCGGGGGGGCTCACAGATACGCAGTATTTT. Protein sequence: CTRELAGGLTDTQYF.

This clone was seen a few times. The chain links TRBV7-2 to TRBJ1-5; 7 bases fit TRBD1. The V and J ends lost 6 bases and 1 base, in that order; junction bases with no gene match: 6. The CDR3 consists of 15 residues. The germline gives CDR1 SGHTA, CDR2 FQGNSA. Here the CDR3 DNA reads TGTGCCAGCAGTCTAGGGGGCTGGAGCAATCAGCCCCAGCATTTT. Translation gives CASSLGGWSNQPQHF.

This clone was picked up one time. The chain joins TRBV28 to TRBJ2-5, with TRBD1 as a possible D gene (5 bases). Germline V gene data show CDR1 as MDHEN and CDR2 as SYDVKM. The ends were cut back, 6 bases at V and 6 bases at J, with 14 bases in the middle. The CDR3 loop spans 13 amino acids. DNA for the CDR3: TGTGCCAGCAGACGTTGGGGCAGAAAGACCCAGTACTTC. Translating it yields CASRRWGRKTQYF.

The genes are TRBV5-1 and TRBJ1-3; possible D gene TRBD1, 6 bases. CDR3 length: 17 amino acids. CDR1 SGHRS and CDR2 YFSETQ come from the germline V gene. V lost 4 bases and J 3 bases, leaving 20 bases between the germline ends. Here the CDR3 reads CASSINGAQGLGNTIYF. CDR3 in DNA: TGCGCCAGCAGCATCAACGGGGCCCAGGGGCTTGGAAACACCATATATTTT.

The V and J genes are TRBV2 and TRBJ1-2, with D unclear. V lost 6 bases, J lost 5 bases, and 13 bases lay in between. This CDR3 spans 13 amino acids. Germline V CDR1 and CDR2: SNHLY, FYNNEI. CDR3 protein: CASRNPGEYGYTF. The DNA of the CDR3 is TGTGCCAGCAGGAATCCCGGGGAATATGGCTACACCTTC.

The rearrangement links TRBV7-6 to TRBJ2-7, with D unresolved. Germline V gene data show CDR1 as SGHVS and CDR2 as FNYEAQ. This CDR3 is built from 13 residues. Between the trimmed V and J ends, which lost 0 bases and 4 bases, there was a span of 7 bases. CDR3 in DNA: TGTGCCAGCAGCTTAGCCACGGGTTACGAGCAGTACTTC. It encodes CASSLATGYEQYF.

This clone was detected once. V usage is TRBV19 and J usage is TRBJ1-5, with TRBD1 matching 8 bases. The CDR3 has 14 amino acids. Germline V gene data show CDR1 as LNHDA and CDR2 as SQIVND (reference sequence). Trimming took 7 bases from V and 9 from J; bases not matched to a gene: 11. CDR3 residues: CASTLNRGEGPQHF. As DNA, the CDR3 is TGTGCCAGTACCTTAAACAGGGGGGAAGGGCCCCAGCATTTT. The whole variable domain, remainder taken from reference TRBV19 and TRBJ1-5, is DGGITQSPKYLFRKEGQNVTLSCEQNLNHDAMYWYRQDPGQGLRLIYYSQIVNDFQKGDIAEGYSVSREKKESFPLTVTSAQKNPTAFYLCASTLNRGEGPQHFGDGTRLSIL.

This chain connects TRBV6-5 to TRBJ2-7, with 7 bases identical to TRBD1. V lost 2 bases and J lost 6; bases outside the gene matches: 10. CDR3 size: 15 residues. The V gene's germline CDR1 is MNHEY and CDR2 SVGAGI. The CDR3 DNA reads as TGTGCCAGCAGTTACCAGGGACAGCCAGGGGCCGAGCAGTACTTC. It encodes CASSYQGQPGAEQYF.

The DNA of the CDR3 is TGTGCCGGAAGAGGGACTAGCACCGGGGAGCTGTTTTTT. The encoded protein is CAGRGTSTGELFF. The V call is TRBV12-3 or TRBV12-4, the J call TRBJ2-2; 8 bases agree with TRBD2. V dropped 11 bases and J dropped 4; count of bases not matched to a gene: 6. The CDR3 runs 13 residues.

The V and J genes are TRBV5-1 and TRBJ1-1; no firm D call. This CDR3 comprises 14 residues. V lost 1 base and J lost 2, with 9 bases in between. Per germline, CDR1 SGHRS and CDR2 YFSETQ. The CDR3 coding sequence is TGCGCCAGCAGCTTGAGCCGGAGTAACACTGAAGCTTTCTTT. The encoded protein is CASSLSRSNTEAFF. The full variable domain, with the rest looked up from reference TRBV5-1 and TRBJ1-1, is KAGVTQTPRYLIKTRGQQVTLSCSPISGHRSVSWYQQTPGQGLQFLFEYFSETQRNKGNFPGRFSGRQFSNSRSEMNVSTLELGDSALYLCASSLSRSNTEAFFGQGTRLTVV.

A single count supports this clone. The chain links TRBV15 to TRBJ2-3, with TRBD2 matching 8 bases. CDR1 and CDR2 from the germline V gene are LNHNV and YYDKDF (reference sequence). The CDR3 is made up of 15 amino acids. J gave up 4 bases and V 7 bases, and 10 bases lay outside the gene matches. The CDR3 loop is CATTEAGGSADTQYF. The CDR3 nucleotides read TGTGCCACCACGGAGGCGGGAGGCTCGGCAGATACGCAGTATTTT.

CDR3 DNA: TGTGCCAGCAGTCAGAGCAGGGGGCAGACCCAGTACTTC. As protein: CASSQSRGQTQYF. The chain is built from TRBV13 and TRBJ2-5, with 8 bases lining up with TRBD1. The V gene end was trimmed by 6 bases and the J gene end by 6 bases; junction bases not matched to a gene: 6. The germline gives CDR1 PRHDT, CDR2 FYEKMQ (reference sequence). The CDR3 spans 13 residues.

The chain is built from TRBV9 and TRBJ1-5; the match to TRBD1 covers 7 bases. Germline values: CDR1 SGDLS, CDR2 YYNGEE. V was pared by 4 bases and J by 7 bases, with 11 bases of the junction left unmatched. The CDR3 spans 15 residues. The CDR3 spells CASSPSSGGWQPQHF. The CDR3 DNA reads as TGTGCCAGCAGCCCATCCTCAGGGGGATGGCAGCCCCAGCATTTT. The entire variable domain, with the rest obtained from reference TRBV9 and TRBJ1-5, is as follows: DSGVTQTPKHLITATGQRVTLRCSPRSGDLSVYWYQQSLDQGLQFLIQYYNGEERAKGNILERFSAQQFPDLHSELNLSSLELGDSALYFCASSPSSGGWQPQHFGDGTRLSIL.